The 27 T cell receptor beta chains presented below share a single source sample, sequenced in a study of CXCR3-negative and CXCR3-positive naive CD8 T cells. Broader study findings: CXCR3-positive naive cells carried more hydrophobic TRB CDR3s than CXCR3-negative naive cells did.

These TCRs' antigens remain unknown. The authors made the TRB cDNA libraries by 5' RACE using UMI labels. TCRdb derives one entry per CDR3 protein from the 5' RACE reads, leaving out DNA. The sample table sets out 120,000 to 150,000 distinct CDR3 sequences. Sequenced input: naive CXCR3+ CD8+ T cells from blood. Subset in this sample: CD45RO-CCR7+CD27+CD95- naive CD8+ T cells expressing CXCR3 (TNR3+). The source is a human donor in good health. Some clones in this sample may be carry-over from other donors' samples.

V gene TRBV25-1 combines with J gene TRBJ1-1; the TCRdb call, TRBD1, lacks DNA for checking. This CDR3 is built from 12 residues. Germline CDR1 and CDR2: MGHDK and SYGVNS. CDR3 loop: CASSSGRGRAFF.

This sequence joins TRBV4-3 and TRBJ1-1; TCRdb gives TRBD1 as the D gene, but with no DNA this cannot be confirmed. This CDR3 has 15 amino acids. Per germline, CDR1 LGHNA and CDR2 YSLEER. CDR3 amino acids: CASSPHRGKSTEAFF.

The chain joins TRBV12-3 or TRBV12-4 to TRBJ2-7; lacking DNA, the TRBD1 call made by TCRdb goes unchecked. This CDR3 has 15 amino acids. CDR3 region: CASSASGGQSYEQYF.

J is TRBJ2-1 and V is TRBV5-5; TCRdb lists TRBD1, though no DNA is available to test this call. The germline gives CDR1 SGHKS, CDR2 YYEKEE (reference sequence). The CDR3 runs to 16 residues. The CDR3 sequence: CASSTFWGRRGNEQFF.

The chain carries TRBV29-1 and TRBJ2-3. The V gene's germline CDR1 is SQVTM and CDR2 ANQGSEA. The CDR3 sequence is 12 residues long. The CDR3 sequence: CSLSGATDTQYF.

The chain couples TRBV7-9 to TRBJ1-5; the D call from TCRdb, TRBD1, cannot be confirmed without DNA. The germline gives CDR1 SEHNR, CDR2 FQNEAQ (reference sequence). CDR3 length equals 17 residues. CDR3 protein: CASSLESRQPSNQPQHF.

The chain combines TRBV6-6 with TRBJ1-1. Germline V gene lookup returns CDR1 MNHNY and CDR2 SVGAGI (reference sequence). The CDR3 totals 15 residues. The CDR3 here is CASSSLPKGVTEAFF.

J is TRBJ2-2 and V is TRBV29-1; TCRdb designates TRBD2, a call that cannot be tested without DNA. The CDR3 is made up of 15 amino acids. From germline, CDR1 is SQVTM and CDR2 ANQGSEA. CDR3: CSVQSSGRGTGELFF.

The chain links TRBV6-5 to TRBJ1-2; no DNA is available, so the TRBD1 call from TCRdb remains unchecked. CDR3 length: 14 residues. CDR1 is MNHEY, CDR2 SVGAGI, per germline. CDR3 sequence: CASSYSIAGEGYTF.

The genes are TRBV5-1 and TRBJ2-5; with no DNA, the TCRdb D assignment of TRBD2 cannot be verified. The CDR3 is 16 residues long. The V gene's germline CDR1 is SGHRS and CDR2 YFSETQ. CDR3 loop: CASSPPSISGEETQYF.

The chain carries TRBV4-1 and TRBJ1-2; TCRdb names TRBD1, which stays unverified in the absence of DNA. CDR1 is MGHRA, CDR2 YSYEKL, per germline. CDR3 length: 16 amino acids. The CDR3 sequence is CASSQVQGQAYYGYTF.

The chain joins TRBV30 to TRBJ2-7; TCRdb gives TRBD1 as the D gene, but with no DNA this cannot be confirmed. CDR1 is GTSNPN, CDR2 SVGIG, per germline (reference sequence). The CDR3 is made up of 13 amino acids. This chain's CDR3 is CAWSSGQGYEQYF.

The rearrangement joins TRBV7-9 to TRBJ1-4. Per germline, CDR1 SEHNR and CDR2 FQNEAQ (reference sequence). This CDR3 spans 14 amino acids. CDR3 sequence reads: CASSLVPRNEKLFF.

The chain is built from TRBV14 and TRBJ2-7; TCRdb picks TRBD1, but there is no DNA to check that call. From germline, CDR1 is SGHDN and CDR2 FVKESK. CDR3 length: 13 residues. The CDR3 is CASSSGSTYEQYF. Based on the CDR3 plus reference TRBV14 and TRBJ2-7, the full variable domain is EAGVTQFPSHSVIEKGQTVTLRCDPISGHDNLYWYRRVMGKEIKFLLHFVKESKQDESGMPNNRFLAERTGGTYSTLKVQPAELEDSGVYFCASSSGSTYEQYFGPGTRLTVT.

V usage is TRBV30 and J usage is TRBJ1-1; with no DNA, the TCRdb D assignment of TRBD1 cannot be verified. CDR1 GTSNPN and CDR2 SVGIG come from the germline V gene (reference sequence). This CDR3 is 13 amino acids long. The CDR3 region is CAWSLGTATEAFF.

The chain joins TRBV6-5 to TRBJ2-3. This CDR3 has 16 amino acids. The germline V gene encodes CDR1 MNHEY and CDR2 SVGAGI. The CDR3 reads CASSYGLAGVTDTQYF.

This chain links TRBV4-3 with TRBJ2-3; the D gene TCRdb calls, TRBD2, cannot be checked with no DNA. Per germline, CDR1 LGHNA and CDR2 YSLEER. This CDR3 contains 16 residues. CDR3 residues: CASSQGLAGTTDTQYF.

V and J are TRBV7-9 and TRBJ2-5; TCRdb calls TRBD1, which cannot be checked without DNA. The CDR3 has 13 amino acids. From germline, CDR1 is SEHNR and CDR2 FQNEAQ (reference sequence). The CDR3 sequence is CASSSGQLETQYF.

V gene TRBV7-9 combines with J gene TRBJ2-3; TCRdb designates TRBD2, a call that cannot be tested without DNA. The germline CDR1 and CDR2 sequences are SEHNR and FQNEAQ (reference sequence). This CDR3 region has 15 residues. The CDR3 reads CASRGGGYSGDTQYF.

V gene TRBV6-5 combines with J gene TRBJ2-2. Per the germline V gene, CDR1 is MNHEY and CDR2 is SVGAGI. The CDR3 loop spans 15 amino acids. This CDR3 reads CASSHTPANTGELFF.

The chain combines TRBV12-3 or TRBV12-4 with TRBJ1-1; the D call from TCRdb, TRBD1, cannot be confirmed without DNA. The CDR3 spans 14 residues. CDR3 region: CASSFRTGHTEAFF.

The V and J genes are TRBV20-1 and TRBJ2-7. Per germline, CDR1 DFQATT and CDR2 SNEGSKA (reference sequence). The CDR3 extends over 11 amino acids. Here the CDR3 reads CSAREGYEQYF.

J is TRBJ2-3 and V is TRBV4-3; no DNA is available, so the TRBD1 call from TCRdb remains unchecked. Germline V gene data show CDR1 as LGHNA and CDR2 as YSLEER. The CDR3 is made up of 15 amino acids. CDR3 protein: CASSQWRTNTDTQYF.

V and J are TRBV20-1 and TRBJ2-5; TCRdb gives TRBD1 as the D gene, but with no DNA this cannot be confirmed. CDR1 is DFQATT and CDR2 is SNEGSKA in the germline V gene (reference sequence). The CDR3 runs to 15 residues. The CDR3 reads CSARNPGQPRETQYF.

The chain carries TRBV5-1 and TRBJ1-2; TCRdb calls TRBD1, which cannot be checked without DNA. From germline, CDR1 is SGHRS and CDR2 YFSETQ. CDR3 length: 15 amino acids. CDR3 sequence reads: CASGQGTGGGDGYTF.

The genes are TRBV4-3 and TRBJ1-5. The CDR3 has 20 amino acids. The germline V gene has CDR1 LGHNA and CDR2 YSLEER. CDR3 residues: CASSQDRYLGSLRSNQPQHF.

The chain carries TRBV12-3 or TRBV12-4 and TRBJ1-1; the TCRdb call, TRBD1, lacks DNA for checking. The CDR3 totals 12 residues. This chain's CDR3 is CASTSGGTEAFF.